The T cell receptor beta chain described here comes from a study of blood T cell repertoires in COVID-19. The wider study: Researchers got acute and convalescent COVID-19 samples from the United States, Italy and Spain.

The J segment lost 9 bases and the V segment lost 4 bases, leaving 8 bases of the junction unmatched. This CDR3 spans 14 amino acids. In germline, CDR1 is LGHDT, CDR2 YNNKEL (reference sequence). Source study methods: Nucleated cell counts were estimated from reference gene primer amplification. Profiled with immunoSEQ multiplex PCR; TCRdb holds only in-frame clones, not every one. V and J calls and clone size are as listed in that table; D and trimming were resolved from the DNA. The sample has 75,000 to 90,000 clones; approximately 86% are singletons. This sequence originates from a man aged 45 to 65 with active or convalescent COVID-19. What was sequenced was peripheral blood. This chain joins TRBV3-1 (or the pseudogene TRBV3-2) and TRBJ2-1, with 8 positions matching TRBD2. As DNA, the CDR3 is TGTGCCAGCAGCCCTCGGGGGGGGCTCTCTGAGCAGTTCTTC. This codes for CASSPRGGLSEQFF.